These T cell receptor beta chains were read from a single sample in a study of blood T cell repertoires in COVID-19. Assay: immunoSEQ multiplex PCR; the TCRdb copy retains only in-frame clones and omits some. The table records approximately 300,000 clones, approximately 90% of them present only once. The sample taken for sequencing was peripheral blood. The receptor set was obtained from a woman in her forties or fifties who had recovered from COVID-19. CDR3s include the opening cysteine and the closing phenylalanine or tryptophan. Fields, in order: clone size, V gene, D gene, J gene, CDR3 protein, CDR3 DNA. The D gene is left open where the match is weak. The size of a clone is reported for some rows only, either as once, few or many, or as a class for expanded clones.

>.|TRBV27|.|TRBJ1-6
CASSLRSNSPLHF
TGTGCCAGCAGTTTACGGTCTAATTCACCCCTCCACTTT
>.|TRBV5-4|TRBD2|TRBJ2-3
CASSLRLAGGTDTQYF
TGTGCCAGCAGCTTGAGACTAGCGGGGGGCACAGATACGCAGTATTTT
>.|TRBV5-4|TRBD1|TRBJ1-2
CASSLRDRYNYGYTF
TGTGCCAGCAGCTTGAGGGACAGATATAACTATGGCTACACCTTC
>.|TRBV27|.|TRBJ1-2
CASRSLGDYYGYTF
TGTGCCAGCAGGTCCCTCGGGGATTACTATGGCTACACCTTC
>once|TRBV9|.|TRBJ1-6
CASSSRGLVNSPLHF
TGTGCCAGCAGCTCCCGGGGGTTGGTGAATTCACCCCTCCACTTT
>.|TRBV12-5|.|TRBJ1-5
CASARGLGNNQPQHF
TGTGCTAGTGCCCGGGGGTTAGGCAACAATCAGCCCCAGCATTTT
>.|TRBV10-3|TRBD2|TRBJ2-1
CAIGPGLAGVGEQFF
TGTGCCATCGGACCGGGACTAGCGGGAGTGGGAGAGCAGTTCTTC
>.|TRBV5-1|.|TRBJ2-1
CASSLMLGGSYNEQFF
TGCGCCAGCAGCTTGATGTTGGGGGGCTCCTACAATGAGCAGTTCTTC
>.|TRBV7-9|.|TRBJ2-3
CASSSRHETGTTDTQYF
TGTGCCAGCAGCTCCCGCCACGAAACAGGGACCACAGATACGCAGTATTTT
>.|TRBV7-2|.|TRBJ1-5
CASSHGGNQPQHF
TGTGCCAGCAGCCATGGGGGGAATCAGCCCCAGCATTTT
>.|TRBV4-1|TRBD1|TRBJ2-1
CASSQDGTDSYNEQFF
TGCGCCAGCAGCCAAGATGGGACAGACTCCTACAATGAGCAGTTCTTC
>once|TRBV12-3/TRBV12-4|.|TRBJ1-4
CASSLDREKLFF
TGTGCCAGCAGTTTAGACAGGGAAAAACTGTTTTTT
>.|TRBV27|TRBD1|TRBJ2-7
CASNPGTVPWEQYF
TGTGCCAGCAATCCCGGGACAGTCCCCTGGGAGCAGTACTTC
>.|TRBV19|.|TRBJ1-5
CASSSTGSGQPQHF
TGTGCCAGTAGTAGCACAGGGAGCGGTCAGCCCCAGCATTTT
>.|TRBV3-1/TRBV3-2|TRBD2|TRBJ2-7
CASSPHSFLAGGYNEQYF
TGTGCCAGCAGCCCCCATTCCTTCCTAGCGGGAGGGTATAACGAGCAGTACTTC
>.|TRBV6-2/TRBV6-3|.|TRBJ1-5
CASSLDGNSNQPQHF
TGTGCCAGCAGCCTGGACGGGAATAGCAATCAGCCCCAGCATTTT
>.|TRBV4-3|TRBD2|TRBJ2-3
CASSQDQAGGTDTQYF
TGCGCCAGCAGCCAAGATCAAGCGGGGGGGACAGATACGCAGTATTTT
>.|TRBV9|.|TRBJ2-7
CASSPSDWTYEQYF
TGTGCCAGCAGCCCCTCGGACTGGACCTACGAGCAGTACTTC
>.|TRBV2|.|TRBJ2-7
CASNQGLYEQYF
TGTGCCAGCAATCAGGGTCTCTACGAGCAGTACTTC
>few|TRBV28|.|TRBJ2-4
CASSSLVGGNIQYF
TGTGCCAGCAGTTCCCTGGTGGGGGGAAACATTCAGTACTTC
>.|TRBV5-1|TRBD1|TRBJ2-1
CASSLSGTGANEQFF
TGCGCCAGCAGCTTGTCCGGGACAGGGGCGAATGAGCAGTTCTTC
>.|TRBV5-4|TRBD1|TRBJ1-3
CASSPGTGRAGNTIYF
TGTGCCAGCAGCCCCGGGACAGGGCGGGCTGGAAACACCATATATTTT
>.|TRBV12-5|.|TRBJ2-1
CASGLVVWSEQFF
TGTGCTAGTGGTTTGGTTGTATGGAGTGAGCAGTTCTTC
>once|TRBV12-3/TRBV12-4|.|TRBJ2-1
CASSFGGLEQFF
TGTGCCAGCAGTTTCGGAGGTCTTGAGCAGTTCTTC
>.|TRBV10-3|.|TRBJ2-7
CAISQVSPSWEQYF
TGTGCCATCAGTCAAGTCTCCCCGAGCTGGGAGCAGTACTTC
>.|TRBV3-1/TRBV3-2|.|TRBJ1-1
CASSPTRGSKAFF
TGTGCCAGCAGCCCCACCCGGGGGTCGAAAGCTTTCTTT
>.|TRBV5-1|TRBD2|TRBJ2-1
CASSLAFGLAGVEQFF
TGCGCCAGCAGCTTGGCATTTGGGCTAGCGGGAGTTGAGCAGTTCTTC
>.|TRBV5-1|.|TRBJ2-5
CASSLDSSQETQYF
TGCGCCAGCAGCTTGGATTCGTCTCAAGAGACCCAGTACTTC
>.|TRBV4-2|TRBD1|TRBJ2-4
CASSRNSGTGGINIQYF
TGTGCCAGCAGCCGAAATTCCGGGACAGGGGGTATTAACATTCAGTACTTC
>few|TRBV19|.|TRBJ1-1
CASSPLGQNTEAFF
TGTGCCAGTAGTCCGCTCGGACAGAACACTGAAGCTTTCTTT
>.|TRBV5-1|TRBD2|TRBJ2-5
CASSGTSGETQYF
TGCGCCAGCAGCGGGACTAGTGGGGAGACCCAGTACTTC
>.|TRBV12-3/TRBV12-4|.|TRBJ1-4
CASSLRTELFF
TGTGCCAGCAGTTTGAGGACAGAACTGTTTTTT